Shown below are 2 T cell receptor beta chains from a single sample sequenced in a study of cytomegalovirus exposure and HLA in healthy donors. Amplification used 60 Vbeta primers and 13 Jbeta primers. TCRdb's table, derived via immunoSEQ multiplex PCR, lists solely in-frame clones and lacks some. The sample holds 110,000 or so clones, approximately 74% seen once. Material: PBMCs. All receptors come from a woman aged 40-49 years in good health and CMV-seropositive.

The chain employs TRBV10-2 and TRBJ2-2; D is uncertain. Germline values: CDR1 WSHSY, CDR2 SAAADI. The CDR3 covers 14 residues. The V end lost 10 bases, the J end lost 2 bases, and 14 bases lay between the germline ends. CDR3 DNA sequence: TGCGCCACCTCAGACTTACGAAACACCGGGGAGCTGTTTTTT. This translates into CATSDLRNTGELFF.

This chain connects TRBV4-1 to TRBJ1-5; 12 positions agree with TRBD1. The CDR3 sequence is 20 residues long. V dropped 2 bases and J dropped 1; count of bases not matched to a gene: 12. CDR1 is MGHRA and CDR2 is YSYEKL in the germline V gene. Written as DNA, the CDR3 is TGCGCCAGCAGCCAATTCTTCAAAGTGGGGACAGGGGGCAGCAATCAGCCCCAGCATTTT. Its translation is CASSQFFKVGTGGSNQPQHF.